This TCR beta chain appears in the sequencing data of a study of glioma-infiltrating T cells after dendritic cell vaccination. Study-wide findings and caveats: Few patients contributed both blood and tumor specimens.

The PCR used 60 V beta and 13 J beta primers. Produced via immunoSEQ multiplex PCR; TCRdb's table is partial and in-frame only. The sample has some 110,000 clones, around 90% seen once. Turning to this clone: Its target is not known. At the DNA level, this CDR3 is encoded by other sequences in the same sample as well.

The germline V and J ends were trimmed by 0 bases and 0 bases, with 4 bases remaining between them. Germline V gene data show CDR1 as SGHRS and CDR2 as YFSETQ. CDR3 size: 14 residues. The time point here: after dendritic cell vaccination, including at tumor progression/relapse. This sequence was found in a human donor with glioblastoma. This rearrangement joins TRBV5-1 to TRBJ1-5, with unresolved D. The sequencing here drew on blood, taken after dendritic cell vaccination. CDR3 in DNA: TGCGCCAGCAGCTTGGACAGTAGCAATCAGCCCCAGCATTTT. Translation gives CASSLDSSNQPQHF.